The 4 T cell receptor beta chains presented below share a single source sample, sequenced in a study of control samples from healthy donors and cancer patients. TCRdb's copy holds only in-frame clones and misses some; the assay was immunoSEQ multiplex PCR. The sample totals 150,000 to 200,000 clones; its top ten clones hold under 2.5%. The sequencing sample was made of blood. These receptors all come from a woman in her twenties or thirties in good health.

V is TRBV14 and J is TRBJ1-1; D is unclear. This CDR3 is 15 amino acids long. The V and J ends lost 2 bases and 3 bases respectively, with 13 bases between them. CDR1 is SGHDN and CDR2 is FVKESK in the germline V gene. CDR3 sequence (DNA): TGTGCCAGCAGCCAAAGACAAGTCCGGCACACTGAAGCTTTCTTT. Protein sequence: CASSQRQVRHTEAFF.

The CDR3 DNA sequence: TGTGCCAGCAGAGACGACAGGACTCACGAGCAGTACTTC. Protein product: CASRDDRTHEQYF. The chain carries TRBV6-5 and TRBJ2-7, with D perhaps matching TRBD1 (6 bases). CDR1 is MNHEY, CDR2 SVGAGI, per germline. This CDR3 has 13 amino acids. V was shortened by 6 bases and J by 5 bases, with 14 bases between the two germline ends.

The chain combines TRBV18 with TRBJ1-5; D ambiguous. There are 17 residues in the CDR3. CDR1 and CDR2 from the germline V gene are KGHSH and LQKENI. Trimming removed 3 bases at V and 0 bases at J, with 15 bases between. The CDR3 DNA reads TGTGCCAGCTCACCGACTATGACGGCTAATAGCAATCAGCCCCAGCATTTT. It is translated as CASSPTMTANSNQPQHF. The full variable domain, with the rest looked up from reference TRBV18 and TRBJ1-5, is NAGVMQNPRHLVRRRGQEARLRCSPMKGHSHVYWYRQLPEEGLKFMVYLQKENIIDESGMPKERFSAEFPKEGPSILRIQQVVRGDSAAYFCASSPTMTANSNQPQHFGDGTRLSIL.

This sequence joins TRBV4-1 and TRBJ1-3, with D hard to call. Germline assignment: CDR1 MGHRA and CDR2 YSYEKL. V lost 4 bases and J lost 0, with 22 bases in between. The CDR3 contains 19 residues. The CDR3 DNA reads TGCGCCAGCAGCCCGAGGGCTGTCCCCATCCTCACCTCTGGAAACACCATATATTTT. As protein: CASSPRAVPILTSGNTIYF.